This T cell receptor (beta chain) was identified during a study of T-cell memory formation after mild COVID-19. Across the whole study: Clustering of TCRs was largely donor specific.

This clonotype was found a few times. The CDR3 is made up of 18 amino acids. Germline-derived CDR1 and CDR2 are SGHRS and YFSETQ. V gave up 4 bases and J gave up 1 base; unmatched junction bases: 8. TCRdb processed the 5' RACE reads anew with MiXCR; each CDR3 protein has one entry. This table holds hundreds of thousands of distinct CDR3 sequences, roughly 17% found once. The receptor was derived from an adult woman who had mild COVID-19 (a few samples of this study predate the infection). Cell type and time point are not known. This sequence joins TRBV5-1 and TRBJ2-3; 14 positions match TRBD2. The sample consisted of PBMCs or a T cell subset sorted from them (not recorded which). CDR3 in amino acids: CASSLGLAGGRGTDTQYF. The CDR3 nucleotides are TGCGCCAGCAGCCTCGGACTAGCGGGGGGCCGGGGCACAGATACGCAGTATTTT.